The clone carrying this T cell receptor (beta chain) was counted a few times. Its antigen is not known. The sample comes from a study of blood T cells in healthy people across ages. Each donor was a healthy Caucasian individual from Russia, aged roughly 6 to 100. The study, taken as a whole, reports: Compared with aged donors, long-lived donors showed fewer expanded clones, suggesting selection. There was a strong correlation between TCR beta diversity and naive T cell percentage. Getting older went along with TCR beta diversity per million T cells dropping roughly linearly.

Trimming cost V 0 bases and J 2 bases, with 13 bases left between them. Looked up from germline, CDR1 is SQVTM and CDR2 is ANQGSEA. The CDR3 loop spans 15 amino acids. It was with a sample-barcoded 5' primer and a J-beta primer mix that a second PCR of roughly 6 to 12 cycles was run. Via MiXCR, TCRdb re-called the 5' RACE reads, giving one row per CDR3 protein. The data show over a million distinct CDR3 sequences, approximately 25% seen once. A further study also used this sample, focusing on T cells of mothers and their children.

Sample: blood. This sequence originates from a girl under 10 years old in good health. The chain links TRBV29-1 to TRBJ2-5; D uncertain. The CDR3 region has the DNA TGCAGCGTTGAAGATTTCCGGGTGGGGCAAGAGACCCAGTACTTC. Its translation: CSVEDFRVGQETQYF.